The following is a T cell receptor (beta chain) sequence with its context. The sample comes from a study of CD8 T cells in ankylosing spondylitis. Germline CDR1 and CDR2: DFQATT and SNEGSKA (reference sequence). The CDR3 consists of 14 residues. TCRdb redid the calling of the 5' RACE reads with MiXCR, one entry per CDR3 protein. The repertoire has a few hundred thousand distinct CDR3 sequences, roughly a quarter of them found once; the top ten carry around 0.58%. The sequenced material came from blood, either unsorted or a sorted T cell fraction (not recorded which). The chain employs TRBV20-1 and TRBJ2-3, with a possible D match to TRBD1 (6 bases). The sequence came from a male donor with ankylosing spondylitis or in good health (not recorded which). CDR3 region: CTPTTDRSTDTQYF. The CDR3 region has the DNA TGCACCCCGACTACCGACAGGAGCACAGATACGCAGTATTTT.